A selection of T cell receptor beta chains follows, all from one sample in a study of T cells in Graves' hyperthyroidism and ophthalmopathy. TCRdb re-called the multiplex PCR reads with MiXCR, one entry per CDR3 protein. The sample includes approximately 400,000 distinct CDR3 sequences, 11% to 15% seen only once; the top ten take approximately 27%. The sample was blood. These receptors all stem from a man aged 45-65 years with Graves' ophthalmopathy. Each CDR3 is given with its conserved first and last residue. The D gene is left open where the match is weak. Expanded clones are given a class, and other clones once, few, many or no size at all.

>TRBJ2-4|TRBV28|.|.
CASTRQDGLAKNIQYF
TGTGCCAGTACCCGGCAGGATGGACTAGCCAAAAACATTCAGTACTTC
>TRBJ1-3|TRBV7-8|.|.
CASGLVSVQSGNTIYF
TGTGCCAGCGGCTTAGTTTCCGTTCAATCTGGAAACACCATATATTTT
>TRBJ2-4|TRBV3-1|.|many
CASSHAGLAKNIQYF
TGTGCCAGCAGCCACGCGGGGCTAGCCAAAAACATTCAGTACTTC
>TRBJ2-3|TRBV12-3/TRBV12-4|TRBD2|many
CASSFGDGGRAADTQYF
TGTGCCAGCAGTTTCGGGGACGGCGGGAGGGCCGCAGATACGCAGTATTTT
>TRBJ2-1|TRBV12-3/TRBV12-4|TRBD2|.
CASSSLAGAPIEQFF
TGTGCCAGCAGTTCTTTAGCGGGGGCCCCAATTGAGCAGTTCTTC
>TRBJ1-2|TRBV7-9|.|many
CASSLTNYGYTF
TGTGCCAGCAGTTTAACCAACTATGGCTACACCTTC
>TRBJ2-7|TRBV30|TRBD1|.
CAWSVPGTGRYEQYF
TGCGCCTGGAGTGTACCAGGGACAGGACGGTACGAGCAGTACTTC
>TRBJ1-2|TRBV30|TRBD1|many
CAWSGTGQTNYGYTF
TGTGCCTGGTCCGGGACAGGGCAAACTAACTATGGCTACACCTTC
>TRBJ1-3|TRBV20-1|.|.
CSASAGSDTIYF
TGCAGTGCATCGGCAGGGAGTGACACCATATATTTT
>TRBJ1-2|TRBV7-9|.|few
CASSLAEGTGYTF
TGTGCCAGCAGCTTAGCGGAGGGGACCGGCTACACCTTC
>TRBJ2-3|TRBV29-1|.|.
CSLQSGSTDTQYF
TGCAGCTTACAAAGCGGGAGCACAGATACGCAGTATTTT
>TRBJ2-7|TRBV9|TRBD2|.
CASSATGVTSGGTYEQYF
TGTGCCAGCAGCGCCACAGGGGTGACTAGCGGGGGAACCTACGAGCAGTACTTC
>TRBJ2-3|TRBV12-3/TRBV12-4|TRBD2|many
CASSFDASGNGPTQYF
TGTGCCAGCAGTTTTGATGCTAGCGGGAATGGCCCCACGCAGTATTTT
>TRBJ1-1|TRBV19|TRBD1|few
CASSTTGWTEAFF
TGTGCCAGTAGTACGACAGGGTGGACTGAAGCTTTCTTT
>TRBJ1-2|TRBV20-1|.|few
CSARSEPNYGYTF
TGCAGTGCTAGATCAGAGCCAAACTATGGCTACACCTTC